This is a list of T cell receptor beta chains from one sample in a study of cytomegalovirus exposure and HLA in healthy donors. Using immunoSEQ multiplex PCR, the repertoire was profiled, and TCRdb retains in-frame clones only, with some absent. The sample includes about 36,000 clones, over 60% seen only once; the top ten take around 7%. Sequencing input: PBMCs. Receptors were obtained from a man aged 25-40 years in good health and CMV-seronegative. The CDR3 runs from the conserved cysteine through the conserved F or W. A D gene is named only where the DNA matches it firmly. Some rows mark clone size as missing; the rest say once, few, many or name a class of expanded clone.

size	D	J	V	DNA	CDR3
.	.	TRBJ2-1	TRBV29-1	TGCAGCGCTGTTAGCTACAATGAGCAGTTCTTC	CSAVSYNEQFF
.	.	TRBJ2-1	TRBV5-1	TGCGCCAGCAGCCCGGGCTACAATGAGCAGTTCTTC	CASSPGYNEQFF
once	.	TRBJ1-5	TRBV6-1	TGTGCCAGCAGCCAGGGATATCAGCCCCAGCATTTT	CASSQGYQPQHF
.	.	TRBJ1-1	TRBV18	TGTGCCACCAAACCAGGAGGAACTGAAGCTTTCTTT	CATKPGGTEAFF
.	.	TRBJ2-1	TRBV4-2	TGTGCCAGCAGCCAAGATGGATCGGCTAGCTACAATGAGCAGTTCTTC	CASSQDGSASYNEQFF
.	TRBD1	TRBJ1-1	TRBV19	TGTGCCAGTAGCCTCAGGGGGCGGACTGAAGCTTTCTTT	CASSLRGRTEAFF
.	.	TRBJ1-1	TRBV7-9	TGTGCCAGCAGCTTGCGGGGGGCGGGCACTGAAGCTTTCTTT	CASSLRGAGTEAFF
.	TRBD2	TRBJ2-1	TRBV30	TGTGCCTGGAGTGTTGAAGGAGAGCGGGGGACCGGCTCCTACAATGAGCAGTTCTTC	CAWSVEGERGTGSYNEQFF
few	TRBD1	TRBJ2-2	TRBV6-4	TGTGCCAGCAGTGACGGGACAGGGTTGACCGGGGAGCTGTTTTTT	CASSDGTGLTGELFF
.	.	TRBJ2-2	TRBV10-2	TGCGCCAGCAGTGAGTTGGCTAGCCGGACCGGGGAGCTGTTTTTT	CASSELASRTGELFF
.	TRBD1	TRBJ1-2	TRBV5-1	TGCGCCAGCAAACCCCGGACAGGGGCTTACAACTATGGCTACACCTTC	CASKPRTGAYNYGYTF
.	TRBD1	TRBJ2-7	TRBV25-1	TGTGCCAGCAGTCGTCCCGGGACAGGCTCCTACGAGCAGTACTTC	CASSRPGTGSYEQYF
.	TRBD1	TRBJ1-5	TRBV5-1	TGCGCCAGCAGCGAAGGGACAGAACTAGGGAGTCAGCCCCAGCATTTT	CASSEGTELGSQPQHF
.	.	TRBJ2-4	TRBV6-5	TGTGCCAGCAGTTACTCACAGGGAGCAGCCAAAAACATTCAGTACTTC	CASSYSQGAAKNIQYF
few	.	TRBJ2-3	TRBV7-6	TGTGCCAGCAGCTTAGAATCTACCACAGATACGCAGTATTTT	CASSLESTTDTQYF
.	.	TRBJ2-1	TRBV15	TGTGCCACCAGCCCTGGGGCTAACGAGTACAATGAGCAGTTCTTC	CATSPGANEYNEQFF
.	.	TRBJ2-7	TRBV29-1	TGCAGCGTTGCCGGTAGCTCCTACGAGCAGTACTTC	CSVAGSSYEQYF
few	.	TRBJ2-6	TRBV7-6	TGTGCCAGCAGCGCCACCTCAGTAAGCTCTGGGGCCAACGTCCTGACTTTC	CASSATSVSSGANVLTF
once	.	TRBJ2-3	TRBV28	TGTGCCAGCTACCGGGCAGGGCACACAGATACGCAGTATTTT	CASYRAGHTDTQYF
few	TRBD2	TRBJ2-1	TRBV29-1	TGCAGCGTTGATGCGGGGGGGCCTCTCTACAATGAGCAGTTCTTC	CSVDAGGPLYNEQFF
.	TRBD2	TRBJ2-1	TRBV10-3	TGTGCCATCAGTGAGTACGGAGCGGGAAATGAGCAGTTCTTC	CAISEYGAGNEQFF
.	TRBD1	TRBJ1-2	TRBV19	TGTGCCAGTAGACAAGGACAGGCCTATGGCTACACCTTC	CASRQGQAYGYTF
.	.	TRBJ1-2	TRBV7-2	TGTGCCAGCAGCTTAGCCCCGACAGTCAACTATGGCTACACCTTC	CASSLAPTVNYGYTF
.	.	TRBJ1-6	TRBV4-1	TGCGCCAGCAGCCATCCCATCCCAGGGATCTATAATTCACCCCTCCACTTT	CASSHPIPGIYNSPLHF
.	.	TRBJ2-1	TRBV6-1	TGTGCCAGCAGTGAAGTGGTGGCCACTACTAATGAGCAGTTCTTC	CASSEVVATTNEQFF
.	TRBD2	TRBJ2-2	TRBV7-8	TGTGCCAGCAGCCCCAGAGAGCGGGGAAACACCGGGGAGCTGTTTTTT	CASSPRERGNTGELFF
few	.	TRBJ2-3	TRBV15	TGTGCCACCAAGACGGGGAGCACAGATACGCAGTATTTT	CATKTGSTDTQYF
.	.	TRBJ1-4	TRBV2	TGTGCCAGCAGTAGGGGGATTGGGAATGAAAAACTGTTTTTT	CASSRGIGNEKLFF
.	.	TRBJ1-1	TRBV6-5	TGTGCCAGCACCCGCGGCGGGGGGGCTGAAGCTTTCTTT	CASTRGGGAEAFF
.	.	TRBJ2-1	TRBV29-1	TGCAGCGTTGTGTACAAGTACAATGAGCAGTTCTTC	CSVVYKYNEQFF
.	TRBD2	TRBJ2-7	TRBV6-6	TGTGCCAGCAGTTACTCGCGAGCGGGGTCGGGGGAGCAGTACTTC	CASSYSRAGSGEQYF
.	.	TRBJ2-7	TRBV6-6	TGTGCCAGCAGTTACGAGGGGGTCTCCTACGAGCAGTACTTC	CASSYEGVSYEQYF
.	.	TRBJ2-2	TRBV7-9	TGTGCCAGCAGCGAGAGACAATACACCGGGGAGCTGTTTTTT	CASSERQYTGELFF
few	TRBD2	TRBJ2-6	TRBV6-4	TGTGCCAGCAGTAAACTAGCGGGAGCTGGGGCCAACGTCCTGACTTTC	CASSKLAGAGANVLTF
.	TRBD1	TRBJ2-5	TRBV10-2	TGCGCCAGCAGGGGACAGGCGGAGACCCAGTACTTC	CASRGQAETQYF
few	.	TRBJ1-2	TRBV5-1	TGCGCCAGCAGCTTCGAGGGTGACTATGGCTACACCTTC	CASSFEGDYGYTF
once	TRBD1	TRBJ2-7	TRBV6-1	TGTGCCAGCACTGGGACAGTCTACGAGCAGTACTTC	CASTGTVYEQYF
few	.	TRBJ1-5	TRBV6-1	TGTGCCAGCAGTGGGCAGGGCCCCCTTAGCAATCAGCCCCAGCATTTT	CASSGQGPLSNQPQHF
.	TRBD2	TRBJ2-5	TRBV10-2	TGCGCCAGCAGTCCGGCGGGGGGGACGACCCAGTACTTC	CASSPAGGTTQYF
.	TRBD2	TRBJ2-2	TRBV7-9	TGTGCCAGCAGCACCATTAGCGGGGGGGACACCGGGGAGCTGTTTTTT	CASSTISGGDTGELFF
.	.	TRBJ1-1	TRBV9	TGTGCCAGCAGCGTAGTCCCGGGGGTGAAGGGAAACACTGAAGCTTTCTTT	CASSVVPGVKGNTEAFF
.	.	TRBJ2-3	TRBV6-5	TGTGCCAGCAGCCCGAGGAGCCGGAATACGCAGTATTTT	CASSPRSRNTQYF
.	.	TRBJ2-1	TRBV10-2	TGCGCCAGCAGCCCCGTCCATGAGCAGTTCTTC	CASSPVHEQFF
.	.	TRBJ2-6	TRBV4-3	TGCGCCAGCAGCCAAGAAGGGGATAGCTCTGGGGCCAACGTCCTGACTTTC	CASSQEGDSSGANVLTF
.	TRBD1	TRBJ2-1	TRBV12-5	TGTGCTAGTGGTTTCTCGACAGGGGGGAGGTACAATGAGCAGTTCTTC	CASGFSTGGRYNEQFF
.	TRBD1	TRBJ1-4	TRBV29-1	TGCAGCGTCAGACAGGGGGCACGTGAAAAACTGTTTTTT	CSVRQGAREKLFF
.	TRBD1	TRBJ2-1	TRBV15	TGTGCCACCAGCAGACGACAGGGGGCTTACAATGAGCAGTTCTTC	CATSRRQGAYNEQFF
.	TRBD1	TRBJ2-5	TRBV6-6	TGTGCCAGCAGAAGGACGGGACAGGGGGGAGGAGAGACCCAGTACTTC	CASRRTGQGGGETQYF
.	.	TRBJ1-1	TRBV4-2	TGTGCCAGCAGCCCGACGACGCGTACAGGATCGGGCACTGAAGCTTTCTTT	CASSPTTRTGSGTEAFF
.	.	TRBJ1-1	TRBV28	TGTGCCAGCAGTCCAGCGACAGCTAACACTGAAGCTTTCTTT	CASSPATANTEAFF
.	TRBD2	TRBJ2-7	TRBV27	TGTGCCAGCAGTCGGACTAGCTCCTACGAGCAGTACTTC	CASSRTSSYEQYF
few	.	TRBJ1-4	TRBV9	TGTGCCAGCAGCTATACAGGTGAAAAACTGTTTTTT	CASSYTGEKLFF
.	TRBD2	TRBJ2-7	TRBV28	TGTGCCAGCATCCTCCCGGGGGGGGGAGAGCAGTACTTC	CASILPGGGEQYF